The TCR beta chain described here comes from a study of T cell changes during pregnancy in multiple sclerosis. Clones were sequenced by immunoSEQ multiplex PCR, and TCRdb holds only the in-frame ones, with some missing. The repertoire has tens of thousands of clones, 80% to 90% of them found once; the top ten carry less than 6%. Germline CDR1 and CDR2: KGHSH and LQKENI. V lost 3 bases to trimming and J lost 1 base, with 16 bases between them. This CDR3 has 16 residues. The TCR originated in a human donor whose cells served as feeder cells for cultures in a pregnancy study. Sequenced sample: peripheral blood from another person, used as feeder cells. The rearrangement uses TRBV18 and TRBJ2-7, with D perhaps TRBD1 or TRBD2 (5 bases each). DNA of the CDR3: TGTGCCAGCTCACCCGAGGGGCCATCCAATTCCTACGAGCAGTACTTC. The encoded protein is CASSPEGPSNSYEQYF.